Listed here are 30 T cell receptor beta chains from one sample, sequenced in a study of blood T cell repertoires in COVID-19. Here immunoSEQ multiplex PCR was the method, and the copy in TCRdb shows in-frame clones only, minus some. The sample gives about 24,000 clones, roughly 88% of which show up once; about a quarter is in the top ten. Sequences were obtained from peripheral blood. Receptors originate from a human donor with active COVID-19. The donor label of this sample is uncertain.

The gene calls are TRBV10-3 and TRBJ2-2; perhaps TRBD2 as D (5 bases). Germline V gene sequence: CDR1 ENHRY, CDR2 SYGVKD. Trimming cost V 4 bases and J 5 bases, with 14 bases left between them. This CDR3 has 15 amino acids. This CDR3 is CAISGEGLQTGELFF. The CDR3 DNA sequence: TGTGCCATCAGTGGAGAAGGACTGCAGACCGGGGAGCTGTTTTTT.

The rearrangement links TRBV7-2 to TRBJ2-7; no clear D gene. The CDR3 length is 13 residues. Germline-derived CDR1 and CDR2 are SGHTA and FQGNSA. The V end lost 6 bases, the J end lost 1 base, and 10 bases lay between the germline ends. The CDR3 sequence is CASSSQQSYEQYF. The CDR3 region has the DNA TGTGCCAGCAGTTCCCAACAATCCTACGAGCAGTACTTC.

This chain joins TRBV12-5 and TRBJ2-7; TRBD2 matches at 8 bases. V trimming: 2 bases; J trimming: 3 bases; junction bases outside the gene matches: 6. Germline V gives CDR1 LGHNT, CDR2 FRNRAP. CDR3 length equals 15 residues. CDR3 in amino acids: CASGLNQLAVYEQYF. The CDR3 region has the DNA TGTGCTAGTGGTTTGAACCAACTAGCGGTCTACGAGCAGTACTTC. Full variable domain (outside the CDR3, taken from reference TRBV12-5 and TRBJ2-7): DARVTQTPRHKVTEMGQEVTMRCQPILGHNTVFWYRQTMMQGLELLAYFRNRAPLDDSGMPKDRFSAEMPDATLATLKIQPSEPRDSAVYFCASGLNQLAVYEQYFGPGTRLTVT.

This chain links TRBV19 with TRBJ2-5, with a possible D match to TRBD2 (6 bases). Germline loops: CDR1 LNHDA, CDR2 SQIVND (reference sequence). The CDR3 sequence is 15 residues long. Trimming stripped 4 bases from V and 7 bases from J, with 19 bases between. The CDR3 here is CASSTSAGLSGTQYF. The CDR3 DNA follows: TGTGCCAGTAGTACCTCAGCGGGCCTGAGTGGGACCCAGTACTTC. Drawing the rest from reference TRBV19 and TRBJ2-5, the complete variable domain is DGGITQSPKYLFRKEGQNVTLSCEQNLNHDAMYWYRQDPGQGLRLIYYSQIVNDFQKGDIAEGYSVSREKKESFPLTVTSAQKNPTAFYLCASSTSAGLSGTQYFGPGTRLLVL.

The chain joins TRBV4-1 to TRBJ2-7, with TRBD1 as a possible D gene (6 bases). CDR1 is MGHRA and CDR2 is YSYEKL in the germline V gene. V lost 1 base, J lost 5 bases, and 15 bases lay in between. The CDR3 is 15 residues long. The CDR3 DNA sequence: TGCGCCAGCAGCCAAGTGGTCGCCAGGGGCGACGAGCAGTACTTC. Protein: CASSQVVARGDEQYF.

The rearrangement links TRBV18 to TRBJ2-7; D gene ambiguous. The V gene lost 0 bases and the J gene lost 1 base, with 13 bases spanning the gap. Germline V gene sequence: CDR1 KGHSH, CDR2 LQKENI. The CDR3 loop spans 16 amino acids. CDR3 coding DNA: TGTGCCAGCTCACCACCCATCGGTGAGATTTCCTACGAGCAGTACTTC. Translating it yields CASSPPIGEISYEQYF. The full variable domain, rest sourced from reference TRBV18 and TRBJ2-7, is NAGVMQNPRHLVRRRGQEARLRCSPMKGHSHVYWYRQLPEEGLKFMVYLQKENIIDESGMPKERFSAEFPKEGPSILRIQQVVRGDSAAYFCASSPPIGEISYEQYFGPGTRLTVT.

The chain couples TRBV6-2 or TRBV6-3 to TRBJ2-7; 10 bases agree with TRBD2. The germline CDR1 and CDR2 sequences are MNHEY and SVGEGT. Trimming at V came to 2 bases and at J to 3 bases, leaving 19 bases not matched to a gene. This CDR3 has 20 residues. For the CDR3, the DNA is TGTGCCAGCAGTTACCCGACGTTTGGGGGAACTAGCGGGATTTACTACGAGCAGTACTTC. It specifies CASSYPTFGGTSGIYYEQYF.

V is TRBV10-3 and J is TRBJ1-1, with D possibly matching TRBD1 (5 bases). V was shortened by 2 bases and J by 0 bases, with 10 bases between the two germline ends. The CDR3 has 15 residues. From germline, CDR1 is ENHRY and CDR2 SYGVKD. The DNA of the CDR3 is TGTGCCATCAGTGAGCGGGGGGGGATGAACACTGAAGCTTTCTTT. It is translated as CAISERGGMNTEAFF.

CDR3: CASSQWTGNTDTQYF. In nucleotides, the CDR3 is TGTGCCAGCAGCCAATGGACAGGGAACACAGATACGCAGTATTTT. The chain is built from TRBV14 and TRBJ2-3; 8 bases fit TRBD1. The CDR3 is made up of 15 amino acids. Germline-derived CDR1 and CDR2 are SGHDN and FVKESK. V lost 2 bases to trimming and J lost 2 bases; unmatched junction nucleotides: 3. The full variable domain, rest sourced from reference TRBV14 and TRBJ2-3, is EAGVTQFPSHSVIEKGQTVTLRCDPISGHDNLYWYRRVMGKEIKFLLHFVKESKQDESGMPNNRFLAERTGGTYSTLKVQPAELEDSGVYFCASSQWTGNTDTQYFGPGTRLTVL.

This chain joins TRBV24-1 and TRBJ2-5, with D maybe TRBD2 (7 bases). Between the trimmed V and J ends, which lost 7 bases and 5 bases, there was a span of 19 bases. The CDR3 has 15 amino acids. CDR1 KGHDR and CDR2 SFDVKD come from the germline V gene. CDR3 in amino acids: CATSGGFGGGETQYF. Written as DNA, the CDR3 is TGTGCCACCAGCGGGGGGTTTGGGGGCGGGGAGACCCAGTACTTC.

This clone was counted once. This chain joins TRBV4-3 and TRBJ2-2; D remains unclear. This CDR3 is built from 15 residues. Germline V CDR1 and CDR2: LGHNA, YSLEER. Deletions cut 0 bases from V and 6 bases from J, with 11 bases between. The chain's CDR3 is CASSQDNLVPGELFF. The CDR3 region has the DNA TGCGCCAGCAGCCAAGATAATCTAGTCCCCGGGGAGCTGTTTTTT.

V usage is TRBV5-1 and J usage is TRBJ2-3, with TRBD1 as a possible D gene (6 bases). This CDR3 is 14 amino acids long. Germline CDR1 is SGHRS and CDR2 is YFSETQ. V was shortened by 7 bases and J by 4 bases, with 16 bases between the two germline ends. The CDR3: CASGSGDTADTQYF. CDR3 DNA sequence: TGCGCCAGCGGATCTGGGGACACCGCAGATACGCAGTATTTT.

V gene TRBV2 combines with J gene TRBJ2-5, with 13 nucleotides matching TRBD2. CDR3 size: 19 residues. CDR1 and CDR2 (germline): SNHLY, FYNNEI. With V trimmed by 6 bases and J by 5 bases, 18 bases remained unmatched. CDR3 amino acids: CASRPGTGGGLAGVETQYF. In DNA form, the CDR3 reads TGTGCCAGCAGGCCCGGGACAGGGGGAGGACTAGCGGGGGTCGAGACCCAGTACTTC.

The J gene is TRBJ1-2, the V gene TRBV7-2; the match to TRBD1 covers 9 bases. Germline V gives CDR1 SGHTA, CDR2 FQGNSA. V lost 9 bases to trimming and J lost 3 bases; unmatched junction nucleotides: 2. This CDR3 has 12 amino acids. CDR3 loop: CARGDRDYGYTF. DNA of the CDR3: TGTGCCAGGGGGGACAGGGACTATGGCTACACCTTC.

The J gene is TRBJ1-1, the V gene TRBV27, with D unresolved. CDR1 and CDR2 from the germline V gene are MNHEY and SMNVEV (reference sequence). The CDR3 extends over 14 amino acids. V was pared by 6 bases and J by 1 base, with 12 bases between. CDR3 in DNA: TGTGCCAGCAGACCGCAGGTTCCGAACACTGAAGCTTTCTTT. Its protein is CASRPQVPNTEAFF.

CDR3 residues: CASSQAGVGTGELFF. The CDR3 DNA is TGTGCCAGCAGCCAAGCCGGGGTCGGGACCGGGGAGCTGTTTTTT. This chain connects TRBV14 to TRBJ2-2, with TRBD2 as a possible D gene (5 bases). The V gene's germline CDR1 is SGHDN and CDR2 FVKESK. The CDR3 runs 15 residues. The V and J ends lost 1 base and 5 bases respectively, with 11 bases between them.

The V gene is TRBV7-9, the J gene TRBJ2-5, with no clear D. This CDR3 spans 14 amino acids. Germline V gene lookup returns CDR1 SEHNR and CDR2 FQNEAQ (reference sequence). Between the trimmed V and J ends, which lost 0 bases and 7 bases, there was a span of 12 bases. The CDR3 protein is CASSLALMTLTQYF. Written as DNA, the CDR3 is TGTGCCAGCAGCTTAGCGCTAATGACACTGACCCAGTACTTC.

The V and J genes are TRBV29-1 and TRBJ2-5; TRBD1 matches at 7 bases. The V and J ends lost 5 bases and 4 bases, in that order; junction bases with no gene match: 4. From germline, CDR1 is SQVTM and CDR2 ANQGSEA. The CDR3 covers 12 residues. CDR3 bases: TGCAGCGTTCTAGGGGGCGCAGAGACCCAGTACTTC. Amino acids: CSVLGGAETQYF.

This clone turned up a few times. The chain couples TRBV7-9 to TRBJ1-2; perhaps TRBD1 as D (6 bases). The CDR3 covers 13 residues. CDR1 SEHNR and CDR2 FQNEAQ come from the germline V gene (reference sequence). The V end lost 0 bases, the J end lost 8 bases, and 10 bases lay between the germline ends. CDR3 amino acids: CASSLAAGEGYTF. The CDR3 DNA is TGTGCCAGCAGCTTAGCGGCAGGGGAAGGCTACACCTTC. The full variable domain, its missing parts supplied by reference TRBV7-9 and TRBJ1-2, is DTGVSQNPRHKITKRGQNVTFRCDPISEHNRLYWYRQTLGQGPEFLTYFQNEAQLEKSRLLSDRFSAERPKGSFSTLEIQRTEQGDSAMYLCASSLAAGEGYTFGSGTRLTVV.

This clone was observed once. V and J are TRBV7-9 and TRBJ2-3, with a weak D call TRBD2 (7 bases). V gave up 7 bases and J gave up 4 bases, with 30 bases separating them. This CDR3 spans 19 amino acids. CDR1 is SEHNR, CDR2 FQNEAQ, per germline (reference sequence). CDR3 coding DNA: TGTGCCAGCAACGTAGGGGGGGGGCGAGGTCGCCGCTTTCCAGATACGCAGTATTTT. Amino acids: CASNVGGGRGRRFPDTQYF.

This chain uses TRBV10-3 with TRBJ1-2; 7 nucleotides match TRBD1. This CDR3 contains 15 residues. The V gene end was trimmed by 2 bases and the J gene end by 0 bases; junction bases not matched to a gene: 3. CDR1 and CDR2 (germline): ENHRY, SYGVKD. In DNA, the CDR3 is TGTGCCATCAGTGAGCTGGACAGGTCTAACTATGGCTACACCTTC. As protein: CAISELDRSNYGYTF.

This clone occurred a few times. The chain combines TRBV5-4 with TRBJ1-3; 7 bases match TRBD1. CDR1 is SGHNT and CDR2 is YYREEE in the germline V gene (reference sequence). After removal of 0 bases from V and 4 bases from J, the junction contained 1 base not matched to a gene. The CDR3 has 14 residues. CDR3 DNA sequence: TGTGCCAGCAGCTTGGCGACAGGGGGAAACACCATATATTTT. Translated, it gives CASSLATGGNTIYF.

The chain has TRBV2 and TRBJ2-3; D possibly corresponds to TRBD2 (5 bases). CDR1 is SNHLY, CDR2 FYNNEI, per germline. CDR3 length: 16 residues. Trimming pared 2 bases from V and 2 bases from J, leaving 14 bases between. For the CDR3, the DNA is TGTGCCAGCAGTGAATTCGAGGGTTCCCACACAGATACGCAGTATTTT. This encodes CASSEFEGSHTDTQYF.

The chain uses TRBV2 and TRBJ1-2; 8 nucleotides align to TRBD1. CDR1 and CDR2 (germline): SNHLY, FYNNEI. The CDR3 has 13 residues. Trimming took 7 bases from V and 4 from J; bases not matched to a gene: 5. CDR3 in amino acids: CASTYRGGYGYTF. CDR3 bases: TGTGCCAGCACCTACAGGGGGGGCTATGGCTACACCTTC.

This clone was counted only a few times. This chain joins TRBV6-2 or TRBV6-3 and TRBJ2-2; 7 nucleotides align to TRBD1. Germline CDR1 is MNHEY and CDR2 is SVGEGT. This CDR3 region has 15 residues. The V gene end was trimmed by 6 bases and the J gene end by 2 bases; junction bases not matched to a gene: 6. The CDR3 spells CASSTWDRNTGELFF. CDR3 DNA: TGTGCCAGCAGCACCTGGGACAGAAACACCGGGGAGCTGTTTTTT.

CDR3 protein: CASSYSPSATNEKLFF. The CDR3, as DNA: TGTGCCAGCAGTTACTCTCCCAGCGCAACTAATGAAAAACTGTTTTTT. This chain joins TRBV6-5 and TRBJ1-4; D remains unclear. Trimming stripped 0 bases from V and 0 bases from J, with 8 bases between. This CDR3 is 16 amino acids long. In germline, CDR1 is MNHEY, CDR2 SVGAGI.

The DNA for the CDR3 is TGTGCCAGCAGCTTGGTGGCTAGCGGAACTAGCACAGATACGCAGTATTTT. Protein: CASSLVASGTSTDTQYF. The chain recombines TRBV5-8 with TRBJ2-3, with 7 bases matching TRBD2. The CDR3 has 17 amino acids. The V segment lost 0 bases and the J segment 0 bases; nucleotides outside the gene matches: 7. Germline CDR1 is SGHTS and CDR2 is YDEGEE.

The chain joins TRBV28 to TRBJ1-5, with TRBD1 matching over 8 bases. V dropped 5 bases and J dropped 1; count of bases not matched to a gene: 16. The CDR3 consists of 19 residues. CDR1 is MDHEN, CDR2 SYDVKM, per germline. The CDR3, as DNA: TGTGCCAGCAGTCCATCACTCTCTTGGACAGGGTCCAGCAATCAGCCCCAGCATTTT. Translated: CASSPSLSWTGSSNQPQHF.

J is TRBJ2-3 and V is TRBV4-1; no definite D call. CDR1 is MGHRA, CDR2 YSYEKL, per germline. The CDR3 has 17 amino acids. V lost 4 bases, J lost 0 bases, and 17 bases lay in between. The CDR3 is CASSPVLSSASTDTQYF. DNA for the CDR3: TGCGCCAGCAGCCCAGTTTTGTCCAGCGCAAGCACAGATACGCAGTATTTT.

V and J are TRBV29-1 and TRBJ2-4; the match to TRBD2 covers 8 bases. With 4 bases clipped from V and 4 bases from J, the junction kept 3 bases outside the gene matches. There are 13 residues in the CDR3. Looked up from germline, CDR1 is SQVTM and CDR2 is ANQGSEA. The CDR3 is CSVAQRGKNIQYF. CDR3 coding DNA: TGCAGCGTTGCACAGCGGGGGAAAAACATTCAGTACTTC.